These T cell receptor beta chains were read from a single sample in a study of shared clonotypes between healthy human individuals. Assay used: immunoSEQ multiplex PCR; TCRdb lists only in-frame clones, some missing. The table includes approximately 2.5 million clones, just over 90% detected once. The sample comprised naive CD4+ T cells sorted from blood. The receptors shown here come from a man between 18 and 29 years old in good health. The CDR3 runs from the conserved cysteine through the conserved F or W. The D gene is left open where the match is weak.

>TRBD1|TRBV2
CASRGDRSQETQYF
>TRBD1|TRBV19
CASRRTGGGYTF
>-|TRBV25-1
CASSPAPGQEDNSPLHF
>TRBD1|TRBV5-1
CASSPGQEPPGELFF
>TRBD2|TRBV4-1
CASSQVSGFASGGETQYF
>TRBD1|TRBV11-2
CASSLRSDRGSEQYF
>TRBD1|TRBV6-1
CASKQGATSNQPQHF
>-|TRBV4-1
CASSQETRGYGYTF
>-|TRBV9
CASSVSPGNIQYF
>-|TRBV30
CACSQGRDQPQHF
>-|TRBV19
CASSIDLGRNTDTQYF
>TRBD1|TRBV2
CASSGDSEQPQHF
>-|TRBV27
CASSLRLGRESSYNEQFF
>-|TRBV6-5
CASSYPGTGYTF
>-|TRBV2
CASSGDGIGYTF
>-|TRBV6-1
CASRPGANTGELFF
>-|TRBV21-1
CASSKVTSGSYEQYF
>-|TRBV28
CASSGPEITDNYGYTF
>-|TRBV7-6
CASTPLVSNEQFF
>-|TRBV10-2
CASSVQGVGGEKLFF
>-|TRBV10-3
CAISDGSGEKLFF
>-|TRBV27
CASKGSGRWRTYEQYF
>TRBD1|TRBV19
CASSIDGTGDSPLHF
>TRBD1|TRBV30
CAWTDRGPQETQYF
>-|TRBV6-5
CASSYIGGSSYEQYF
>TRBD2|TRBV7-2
CASSLAMTAGGRTDTQYF